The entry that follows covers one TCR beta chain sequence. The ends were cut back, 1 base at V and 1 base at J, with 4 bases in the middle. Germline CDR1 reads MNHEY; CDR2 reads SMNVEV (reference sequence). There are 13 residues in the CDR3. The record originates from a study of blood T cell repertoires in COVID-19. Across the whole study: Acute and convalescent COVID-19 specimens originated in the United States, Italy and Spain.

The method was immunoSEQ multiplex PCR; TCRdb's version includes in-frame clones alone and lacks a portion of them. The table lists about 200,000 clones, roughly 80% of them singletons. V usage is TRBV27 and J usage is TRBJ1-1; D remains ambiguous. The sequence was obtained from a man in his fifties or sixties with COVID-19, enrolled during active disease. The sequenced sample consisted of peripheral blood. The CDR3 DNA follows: TGTGCCAGCAGTTTATACGGGAACACTGAAGCTTTCTTT. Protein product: CASSLYGNTEAFF.